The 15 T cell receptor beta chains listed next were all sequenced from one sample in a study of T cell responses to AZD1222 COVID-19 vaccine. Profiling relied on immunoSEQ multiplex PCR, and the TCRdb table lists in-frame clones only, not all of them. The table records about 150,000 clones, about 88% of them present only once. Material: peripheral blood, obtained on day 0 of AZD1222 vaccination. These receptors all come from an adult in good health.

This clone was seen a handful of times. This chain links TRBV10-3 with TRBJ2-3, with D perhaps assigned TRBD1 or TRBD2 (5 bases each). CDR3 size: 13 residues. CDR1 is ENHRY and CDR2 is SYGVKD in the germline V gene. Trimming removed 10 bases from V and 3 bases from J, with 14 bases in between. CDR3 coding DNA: TGTGCCAGCCTCCCGGGGACGACAGATACGCAGTATTTT. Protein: CASLPGTTDTQYF.

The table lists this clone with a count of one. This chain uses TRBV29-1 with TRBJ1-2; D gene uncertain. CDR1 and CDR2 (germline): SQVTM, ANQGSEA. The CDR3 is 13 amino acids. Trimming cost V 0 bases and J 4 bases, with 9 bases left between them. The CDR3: CSVEDADGYGYTF. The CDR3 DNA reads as TGCAGCGTTGAAGATGCGGACGGCTATGGCTACACCTTC. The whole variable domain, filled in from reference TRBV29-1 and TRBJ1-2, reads SAVISQKPSRDICQRGTSLTIQCQVDSQVTMMFWYRQQPGQSLTLIATANQGSEATYESGFVIDKFPISRPNLTFSTLTVSNMSPEDSSIYLCSVEDADGYGYTFGSGTRLTVV.

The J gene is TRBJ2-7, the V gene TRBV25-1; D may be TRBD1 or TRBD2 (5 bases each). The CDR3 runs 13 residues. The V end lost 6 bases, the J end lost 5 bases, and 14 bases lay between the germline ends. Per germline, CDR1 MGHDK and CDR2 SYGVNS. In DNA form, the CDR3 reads TGTGCCAGCAGAGGTTTGCAGGGACACGAGCAGTACTTC. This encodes CASRGLQGHEQYF.

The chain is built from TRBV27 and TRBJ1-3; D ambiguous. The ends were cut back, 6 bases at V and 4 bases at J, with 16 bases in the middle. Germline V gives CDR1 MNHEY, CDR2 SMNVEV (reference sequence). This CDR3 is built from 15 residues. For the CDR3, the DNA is TGTGCCAGCAGCCCGGGGTATGGGTTCGGAAACACCATATATTTT. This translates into CASSPGYGFGNTIYF.

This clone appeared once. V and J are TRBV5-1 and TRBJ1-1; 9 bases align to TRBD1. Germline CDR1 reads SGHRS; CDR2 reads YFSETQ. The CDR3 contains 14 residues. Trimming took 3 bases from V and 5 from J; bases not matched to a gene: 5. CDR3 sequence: CASSSTGGDTEAFF. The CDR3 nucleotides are TGCGCCAGCAGCTCGACAGGGGGGGATACTGAAGCTTTCTTT.

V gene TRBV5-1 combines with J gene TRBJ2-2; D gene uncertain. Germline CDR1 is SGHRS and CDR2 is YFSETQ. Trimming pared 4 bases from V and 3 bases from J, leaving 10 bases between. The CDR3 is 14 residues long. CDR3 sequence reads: CASSKLLDTGELFF. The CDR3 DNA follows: TGCGCCAGCAGCAAGCTTCTAGACACCGGGGAGCTGTTTTTT.

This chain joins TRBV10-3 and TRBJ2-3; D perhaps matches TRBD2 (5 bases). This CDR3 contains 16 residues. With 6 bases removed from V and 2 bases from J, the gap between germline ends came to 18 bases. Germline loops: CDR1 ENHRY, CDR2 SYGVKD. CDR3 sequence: CAIRGRSGAFTDTQYF. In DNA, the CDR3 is TGTGCCATCAGGGGCCGGAGCGGAGCTTTCACAGATACGCAGTATTTT.

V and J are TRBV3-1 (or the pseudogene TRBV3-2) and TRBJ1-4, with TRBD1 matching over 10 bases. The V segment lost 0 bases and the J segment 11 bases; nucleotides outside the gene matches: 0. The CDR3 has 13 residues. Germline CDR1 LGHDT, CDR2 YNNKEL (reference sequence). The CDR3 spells CASSQEDRGKLFF. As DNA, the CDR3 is TGTGCCAGCAGCCAAGAGGACAGGGGGAAACTGTTTTTT.

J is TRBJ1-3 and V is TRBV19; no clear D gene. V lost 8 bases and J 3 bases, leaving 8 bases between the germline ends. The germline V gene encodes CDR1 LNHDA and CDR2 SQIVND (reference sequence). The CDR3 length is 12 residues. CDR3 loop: CASGWLGNTIYF. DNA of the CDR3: TGTGCCAGTGGTTGGCTTGGAAACACCATATATTTT.

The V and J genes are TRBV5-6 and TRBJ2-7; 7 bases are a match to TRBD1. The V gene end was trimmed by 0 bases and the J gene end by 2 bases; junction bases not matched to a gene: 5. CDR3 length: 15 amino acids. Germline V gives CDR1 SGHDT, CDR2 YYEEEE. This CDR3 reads CASSLGGTAAYEQYF. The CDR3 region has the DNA TGTGCCAGCAGCTTGGGGGGGACAGCCGCCTACGAGCAGTACTTC.

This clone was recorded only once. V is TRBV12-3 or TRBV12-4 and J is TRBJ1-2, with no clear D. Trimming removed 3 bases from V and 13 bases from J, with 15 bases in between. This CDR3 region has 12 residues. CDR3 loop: CASSLGLVTFTF. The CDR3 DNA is TGTGCCAGCAGTTTGGGGTTAGTTACATTCACCTTC.

The CDR3 DNA follows: TGTGCCAGCAGCTTGGTTACAGGGGATGGCTACACCTTC. Translation: CASSLVTGDGYTF. V gene TRBV5-4 combines with J gene TRBJ1-2, with 7 bases that match TRBD1. CDR3 size: 13 residues. V trimming: 0 bases; J trimming: 6 bases; junction bases outside the gene matches: 2. In germline, CDR1 is SGHNT, CDR2 YYREEE (reference sequence).

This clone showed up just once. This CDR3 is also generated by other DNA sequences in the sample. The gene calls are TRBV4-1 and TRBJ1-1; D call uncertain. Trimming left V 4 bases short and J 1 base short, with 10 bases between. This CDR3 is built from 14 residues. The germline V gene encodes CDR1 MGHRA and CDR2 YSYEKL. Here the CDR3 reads CASSPDRANTEAFF. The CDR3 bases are TGCGCCAGCAGCCCAGACCGGGCGAACACTGAAGCTTTCTTT.

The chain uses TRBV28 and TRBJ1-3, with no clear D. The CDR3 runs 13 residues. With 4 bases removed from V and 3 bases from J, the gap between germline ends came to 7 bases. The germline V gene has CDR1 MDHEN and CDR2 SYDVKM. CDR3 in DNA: TGTGCCAGCAGTTCACCCTTTGGAAACACCATATATTTT. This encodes CASSSPFGNTIYF.

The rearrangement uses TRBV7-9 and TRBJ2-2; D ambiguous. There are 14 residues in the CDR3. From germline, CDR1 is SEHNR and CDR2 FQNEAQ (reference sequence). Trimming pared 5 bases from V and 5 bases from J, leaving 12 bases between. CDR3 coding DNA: TGTGCCAGCAGCCACAGTGGACGGACCGGGGAGCTGTTTTTT. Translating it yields CASSHSGRTGELFF.